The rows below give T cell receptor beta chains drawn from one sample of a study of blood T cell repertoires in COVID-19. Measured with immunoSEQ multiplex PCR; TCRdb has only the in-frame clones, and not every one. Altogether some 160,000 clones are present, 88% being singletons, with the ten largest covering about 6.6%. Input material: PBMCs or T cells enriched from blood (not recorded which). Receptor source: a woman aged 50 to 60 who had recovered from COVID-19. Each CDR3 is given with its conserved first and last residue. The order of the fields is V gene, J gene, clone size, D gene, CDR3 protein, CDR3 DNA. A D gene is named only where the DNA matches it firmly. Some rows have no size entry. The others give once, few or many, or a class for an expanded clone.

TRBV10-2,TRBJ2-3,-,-,CASSETRSTDTQYF,TGCGCCAGCAGCGAGACTAGAAGCACAGATACGCAGTATTTT
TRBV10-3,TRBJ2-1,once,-,CAISPGDRYEQFF,TGTGCCATCAGCCCTGGAGACAGATATGAGCAGTTCTTC
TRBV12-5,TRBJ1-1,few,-,CASGLTGSNTEAFF,TGTGCTAGTGGTTTGACAGGGTCGAACACTGAAGCTTTCTTT
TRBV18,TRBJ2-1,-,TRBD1,CASSPRSGQGGNEQFF,TGTGCCAGCTCACCACGGTCGGGACAGGGGGGCAATGAGCAGTTCTTC
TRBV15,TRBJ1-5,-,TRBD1,CATSTLQGTSNQPQHF,TGTGCCACCAGCACCCTACAGGGGACTAGCAATCAGCCCCAGCATTTT
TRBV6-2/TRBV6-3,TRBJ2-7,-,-,CASSDVEVWSYEQYF,TGTGCCAGCAGCGACGTGGAGGTTTGGTCCTACGAGCAGTACTTC
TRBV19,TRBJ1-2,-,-,CASSIRGLANYGYTF,TGTGCCAGTAGTATAAGGGGACTCGCTAACTATGGCTACACCTTC
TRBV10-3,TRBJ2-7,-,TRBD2,CAISSGGAYEQYF,TGTGCCATCAGTAGCGGGGGAGCGTACGAGCAGTACTTC
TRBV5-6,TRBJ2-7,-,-,CASSLPSRFGEQYF,TGTGCCAGCAGCCTGCCTAGCAGATTTGGCGAGCAGTACTTC
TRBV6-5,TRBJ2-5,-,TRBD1,CASSGQGRETQYF,TGTGCCAGCAGCGGACAGGGGAGGGAGACCCAGTACTTC
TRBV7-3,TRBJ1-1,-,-,CASNVDSNTEAFF,TGTGCCAGCAACGTAGACAGTAACACTGAAGCTTTCTTT
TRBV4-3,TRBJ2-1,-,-,CASSLRRTESSYNEQFF,TGCGCCAGCAGCCTTCGAAGGACTGAGAGCTCCTACAATGAGCAGTTCTTC
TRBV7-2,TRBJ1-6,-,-,CASSLGRAGTYNSPLHF,TGTGCCAGCAGCTTAGGTCGGGCAGGGACCTATAATTCACCCCTCCACTTT
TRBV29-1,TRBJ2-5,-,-,CSVQGLGETQYF,TGCAGCGTACAGGGTCTTGGCGAGACCCAGTACTTC
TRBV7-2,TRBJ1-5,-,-,CASSGREQGGNQPQHF,TGTGCCAGCAGCGGACGGGAACAGGGAGGCAATCAGCCCCAGCATTTT
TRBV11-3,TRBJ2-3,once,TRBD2,CASSSVGGVADTQYF,TGTGCCAGCAGCTCAGTCGGGGGGGTCGCAGATACGCAGTATTTT
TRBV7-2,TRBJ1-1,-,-,CASSLAANVNTEAFF,TGTGCCAGCAGCTTAGCGGCAAACGTGAACACTGAAGCTTTCTTT
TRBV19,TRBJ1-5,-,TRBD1,CASSMRDSRNQPQHF,TGTGCCAGTAGTATGCGGGACAGTCGTAATCAGCCCCAGCATTTT
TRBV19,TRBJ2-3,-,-,CASRERTVTDTQYF,TGTGCCAGTAGGGAACGGACAGTCACAGATACGCAGTATTTT
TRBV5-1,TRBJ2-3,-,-,CASSFGGATDTQYF,TGCGCCAGCAGCTTTGGCGGGGCCACAGATACGCAGTATTTT
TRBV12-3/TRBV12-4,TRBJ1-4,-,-,CASSGRGEEKLFF,TGTGCCAGCAGTGGGAGGGGGGAGGAAAAACTGTTTTTT
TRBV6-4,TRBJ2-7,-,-,CASSDNVGGEQYF,TGTGCCAGCAGTGACAACGTAGGGGGCGAGCAGTACTTC
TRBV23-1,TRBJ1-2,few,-,CASSQSRGSVTNYGYTF,TGCGCCAGCAGTCAATCGAGGGGGTCAGTTACTAACTATGGCTACACCTTC
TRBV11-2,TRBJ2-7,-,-,CASSPDRINEQYF,TGTGCCAGCAGCCCCGACAGGATCAACGAGCAGTACTTC
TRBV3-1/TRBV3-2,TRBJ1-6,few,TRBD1,CASSQGPRGSSYNSPLHF,TGTGCCAGCAGCCAAGGACCCAGGGGGTCCTCCTATAATTCACCCCTCCACTTT
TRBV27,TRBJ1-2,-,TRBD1,CASSPGQSYGYTF,TGTGCCAGCAGCCCGGGACAGAGTTATGGCTACACCTTC
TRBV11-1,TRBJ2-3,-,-,CASTLWASTDTQYF,TGTGCCAGCACCCTGTGGGCGAGCACAGATACGCAGTATTTT
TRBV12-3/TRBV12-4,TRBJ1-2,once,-,CASSPPANYGYTF,TGTGCCAGCAGTCCCCCAGCTAACTATGGCTACACCTTC
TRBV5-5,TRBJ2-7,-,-,CASSLGSVSEQYF,TGTGCCAGCAGCTTGGGATCGGTTTCCGAGCAGTACTTC
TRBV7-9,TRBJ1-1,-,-,CASSLLSAFEAFF,TGTGCCAGCAGCTTACTTAGCGCCTTTGAAGCTTTCTTT
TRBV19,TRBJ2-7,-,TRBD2,CASSILPGAGEQYF,TGTGCCAGTAGTATCCTACCGGGAGCGGGGGAGCAGTACTTC
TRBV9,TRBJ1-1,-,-,CASSPWGGMNTEAFF,TGTGCCAGCAGCCCATGGGGCGGGATGAACACTGAAGCTTTCTTT
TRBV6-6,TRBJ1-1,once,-,CASSPGFSTEAFF,TGTGCCAGCAGTCCAGGGTTTAGTACTGAAGCTTTCTTT
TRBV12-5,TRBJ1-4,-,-,CASGYTLTLRGQGEKLFF,TGTGCTAGTGGTTACACGCTTACTCTCAGGGGCCAAGGTGAAAAACTGTTTTTT
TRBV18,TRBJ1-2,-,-,CASSPGRVAYGYTF,TGTGCCAGCTCACCTGGCAGGGTGGCCTATGGCTACACCTTC
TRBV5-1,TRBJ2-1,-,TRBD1,CASSFQGVTYNEQFF,TGCGCCAGCAGCTTCCAGGGGGTAACCTACAATGAGCAGTTCTTC
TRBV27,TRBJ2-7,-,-,CASSEGALYEQYF,TGTGCCAGCAGTGAGGGTGCCCTTTACGAGCAGTACTTC
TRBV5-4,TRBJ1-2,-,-,CASSSEVELRDGYTF,TGTGCCAGCAGCTCGGAAGTGGAGCTCAGGGATGGCTACACCTTC
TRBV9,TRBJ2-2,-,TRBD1,CASSFTGVNTGELFF,TGTGCCAGCAGCTTCACAGGGGTCAACACCGGGGAGCTGTTTTTT
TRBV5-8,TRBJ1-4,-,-,CASSEVEKLFF,TGTGCCAGCAGCGAGGTTGAAAAACTGTTTTTT
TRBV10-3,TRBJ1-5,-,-,CAISVSNLNQPQHF,TGTGCCATCAGTGTTTCAAACCTAAATCAGCCCCAGCATTTT
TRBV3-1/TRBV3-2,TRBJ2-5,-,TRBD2,CASSQGQRGAQETQYF,TGTGCCAGCAGCCAGGGGCAGCGGGGGGCCCAAGAGACCCAGTACTTC